The present T cell receptor (beta chain) was sequenced within a study of vaccination effects on CD4 cells after COVID-19 (dated by TCRdb to 2022 to 2024). Regarding the study in general: Two doses of either the BNT162b2 or the mRNA-1273 mRNA SARS-CoV-2 vaccine were administered to participants. In the study, cultures from other donors were sequenced using the Oncomine TCR Beta short-read assay on an Illumina iSeq 100. Altogether, approximately 10 COVID-19 convalescent patients and a few SARS-CoV-2-naive healthy vaccine recipients made up the full study. Pre-vaccine samples were collected from a couple of convalescent patients 16 days and one week before the first dose, corresponding to 142 and 148 days after COVID-19 diagnosis. SARS-CoV-2 spike-specific CD4+ TCR repertoires were compared before and after mRNA vaccination in COVID-19 convalescent patients and in infection-naive vaccine recipients. Study-wide conclusions, independent of this receptor: In convalescent patients, the post-vaccine spike-reactive repertoire was composed mainly of new vaccine-induced clones that were largely distinct from infection-induced clones. At late post-vaccination timepoints, both infection-induced and vaccine-induced clones showed marked clonal contraction, consistent with waning T cell responses. The study was limited by a small number of convalescent patients, and early post-infection timepoints were lacking.

In the ViraFEST assay, PBMC were stimulated with viral peptide pools, and antigen-specific CD4+ T cell clonotypes were then identified by expansion using TCR sequencing. After approximately 11 days of culture, CD4+ T cells were isolated with the EasySep CD4+ T cell isolation kit. PCR-confirmed SARS-CoV-2 infection had occurred in convalescent patients between March and December 2020, before the Alpha, Beta and Delta variants emerged in the United States. A few million PBMC per well were cultured with 8.5 to 10 ug/ml peptides in IMDM containing 5% human AB serum, about 9.7 IU/ml IL-2 and gentamicin. On days 3 and 7, half of the culture medium was replaced with fresh IL-2-containing medium. Unless noted otherwise, every peptide stimulation condition was grown in triplicate wells. Using Ficoll-Paque Plus gradient centrifugation, PBMC were separated from whole blood and then either used fresh or cryopreserved at -140C. The overlapping peptide pools covered the spike proteins of SARS-CoV-2 and of the common cold coronaviruses HCoV-NL63, HCoV-OC43 and HCoV-229E. The QIAamp micro DNA kit was used to extract genomic DNA from the cultured CD4+ T cells.

Inclusive of the bounding cysteine and phenylalanine, the CDR3 is 14 residues long. CDR3 DNA is the only sequence kept; it has 42 bases, read in frame from the first base. Sequences MNHEY (CDR1) and SVGEGT (CDR2) are obtained from the germline V gene. V loses 0 bases of germline sequence and J loses 3 bases, and the interval between the two ends is 9 bases. With regard to this clone: Its antigen has not been determined. Base quality data are lacking; no much larger clone is found one base away.

The library was made by the immunoSEQ multiplex PCR assay. TCR beta CDR3 sequencing was performed on DNA from the cultured, isolated CD4+ T cells. As for the authors' bioinformatics: Non-productive TCR sequences were removed, reads were trimmed to the CDR3 region, and CDR3s of at least 7 amino acids were retained. The MANAFEST web app was used to pick out antigen-specific clonotypes by comparing their expansion in peptide wells with that in reference cultures. For clones to be considered positive, expansion at FDR<0.05 versus reference and all other wells, an odds ratio above 5, and a frequency above 0.1% in two replicate wells were required. Cross-reactive clonotypes were defined as significantly expanded in SARS-CoV-2 spike wells and in at least one common cold coronavirus spike condition. Levenshtein distance calculated with the stringdist R package was used to assess CDR3 similarity, and unrooted trees were constructed with ape in R 3.6.1. TCRdb mirrors the immuneACCESS table, restricted to in-frame sequences. Some clones are absent from its copies; in checked studies, under half trace to an unresolved V gene, and the reason for the others is unknown. V, J and clone size derive from that table, while D and trimming were established from the DNA sequence. This sample is represented by about 27,000 clones; about four fifths of them were singletons. The ten largest make up around 16% of the sample.

The V gene is TRBV6-2 or TRBV6-3 and the J gene is TRBJ2-7; 5 matching bases give a weak D call of TRBD1. Sample: CD4+ T cells from PBMCs cultured with HCoV-NL63 spike peptides, taken before COVID-19 vaccination. Reading the label with the study, this specimen's cell subset or site is: HCoV-NL63 spike overlapping peptide pool stimulation. This TCR was sampled from a human donor who had a prior SARS-CoV-2 infection. The nucleotide sequence is given as TGTGCCAGCAGTTACTCGACAGCCCGCTACGAGCAGTACTTC. It codes for CASSYSTARYEQYF.